Listed below are T cell receptor beta chains from one sample, sequenced in a study of blood T cell repertoires in COVID-19. Profiled with immunoSEQ multiplex PCR; TCRdb holds only in-frame clones, not every one. Of about 21,000 clones in the sample, roughly 80% were seen once. Sample: peripheral blood. These receptors all come from a human donor in a cohort sampled during active COVID-19. Each CDR3 is given with its conserved first and last residue. Each record gives: CDR3 length, D gene, V gene, J gene, CDR3 DNA, CDR3 protein. D genes are given only for firm matches.

>14|TRBD1|TRBV3-1/TRBV3-2|TRBJ2-7
TGTGCCAGCAGCGTCACGACAGGGGGCAACGAGCAGTACTTC
CASSVTTGGNEQYF
>14|-|TRBV11-3|TRBJ2-5
TGTGCCAGCAGCTTCTTAGAGGGCCAAGAGACCCAGTACTTC
CASSFLEGQETQYF
>15|TRBD1|TRBV7-9|TRBJ2-5
TGTGCCAGCAGCCTAGGACAGGGGGCGCAAGAGACCCAGTACTTC
CASSLGQGAQETQYF
>13|-|TRBV18|TRBJ1-2
TGTGCCCCCCGCGGCCCTCCTCCGGGGGGCTACACCTTC
CAPRGPPPGGYTF
>14|-|TRBV30|TRBJ1-5
TGTGCCTGGAATAGCCAACAGGCCGTTCAGCCCCAGCATTTT
CAWNSQQAVQPQHF
>13|-|TRBV30|TRBJ1-5
TGTGCCTGGAGTGGGACAGGCAATCAGCCCCAGCATTTT
CAWSGTGNQPQHF
>12|-|TRBV3-1/TRBV3-2|TRBJ1-4
TGTGCCAGCAGCGCCCTAGGTGAAAAACTGTTTTTT
CASSALGEKLFF
>16|-|TRBV19|TRBJ2-1
TGTGCCAGTATGGGGGCCGGCAGCTTCTCCTACAATGAGCAGTTCTTC
CASMGAGSFSYNEQFF
>13|-|TRBV6-1|TRBJ1-1
TGTGCCAGCGGTGAGTCCCTCAACACTGAAGCTTTCTTT
CASGESLNTEAFF
>15|-|TRBV5-6|TRBJ1-2
TGTGCCAGCAGCCGCAGGGGTAGGGCGGACTATGGCTACACCTTC
CASSRRGRADYGYTF
>15|-|TRBV6-5|TRBJ2-1
TGTGCCAGCAGCGGAGGGGGGGGCGGCTACAATGAGCAGTTCTTC
CASSGGGGGYNEQFF
>16|TRBD1|TRBV6-4|TRBJ1-2
TGTGCCAGCAGCCCACGAGATGGACAGGGATACTATGGCTACACCTTC
CASSPRDGQGYYGYTF